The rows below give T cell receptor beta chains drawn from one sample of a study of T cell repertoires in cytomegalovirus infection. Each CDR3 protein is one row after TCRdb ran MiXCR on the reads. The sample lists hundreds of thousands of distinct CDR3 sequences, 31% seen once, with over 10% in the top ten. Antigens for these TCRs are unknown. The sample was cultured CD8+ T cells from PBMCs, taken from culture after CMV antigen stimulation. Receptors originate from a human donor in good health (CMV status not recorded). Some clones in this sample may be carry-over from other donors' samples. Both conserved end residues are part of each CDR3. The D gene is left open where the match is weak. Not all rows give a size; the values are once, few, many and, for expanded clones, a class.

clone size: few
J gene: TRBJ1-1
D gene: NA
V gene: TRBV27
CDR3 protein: CASSFKGGGTEAFF
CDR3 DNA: TGTGCCAGCAGTTTTAAGGGAGGGGGTACTGAAGCTTTCTTT

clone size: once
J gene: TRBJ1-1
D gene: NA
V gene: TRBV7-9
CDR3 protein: CASQWENTEAFF
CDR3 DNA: TGTGCCAGCCAATGGGAGAACACTGAAGCTTTCTTT

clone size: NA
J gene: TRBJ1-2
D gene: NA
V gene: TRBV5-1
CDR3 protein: CASSTESYGYTF
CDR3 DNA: TGCGCCAGCAGCACAGAATCCTATGGCTACACCTTC

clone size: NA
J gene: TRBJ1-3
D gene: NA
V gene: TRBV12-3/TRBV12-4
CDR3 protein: CASSLRGWSSGNTIYF
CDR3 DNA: TGTGCCAGCAGTTTAAGGGGATGGAGCTCTGGAAACACCATATATTTT

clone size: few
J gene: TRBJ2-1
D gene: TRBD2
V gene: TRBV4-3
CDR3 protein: CASSQSGGADEQFF
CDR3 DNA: TGCGCCAGCAGCCAGAGCGGGGGGGCGGATGAGCAGTTCTTC

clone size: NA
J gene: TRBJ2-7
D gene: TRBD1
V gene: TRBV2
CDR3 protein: CARTGTVSYEQYF
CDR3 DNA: TGTGCCAGAACCGGGACAGTCTCCTACGAGCAGTACTTC

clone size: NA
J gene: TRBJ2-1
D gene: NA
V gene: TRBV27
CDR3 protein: CASSLGTAQPYNEQFF
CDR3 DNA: TGTGCCAGCAGTTTAGGTACGGCCCAGCCCTACAATGAGCAGTTCTTC

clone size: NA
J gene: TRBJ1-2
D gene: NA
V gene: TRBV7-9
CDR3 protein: CASSPGPGGYGYTF
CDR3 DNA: TGTGCCAGCAGTCCAGGGCCCGGAGGGTATGGCTACACCTTC

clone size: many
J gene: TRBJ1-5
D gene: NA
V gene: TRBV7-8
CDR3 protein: CATKETGGWSNQPQHF
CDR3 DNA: TGTGCCACCAAAGAAACGGGGGGATGGAGCAATCAGCCCCAGCATTTT

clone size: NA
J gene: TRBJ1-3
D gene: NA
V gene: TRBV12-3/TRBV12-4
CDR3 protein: CASSFPESVSGNTIYF
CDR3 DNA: TGTGCCAGCAGTTTCCCCGAAAGCGTTTCTGGAAACACCATATATTTT

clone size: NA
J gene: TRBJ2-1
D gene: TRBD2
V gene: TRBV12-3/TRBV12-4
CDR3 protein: CASTLAGGWDEQFF
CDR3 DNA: TGTGCCAGCACCCTAGCGGGGGGCTGGGATGAGCAGTTCTTC

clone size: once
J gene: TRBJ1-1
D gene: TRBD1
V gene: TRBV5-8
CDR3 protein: CASSLGDSPQAFF
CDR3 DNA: TGTGCCAGCAGCTTGGGGGACAGCCCTCAAGCTTTCTTT

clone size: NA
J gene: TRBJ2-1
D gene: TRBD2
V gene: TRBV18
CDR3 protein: CASSTPSGGAPYNEQFF
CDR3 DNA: TGTGCCAGCTCAACACCTAGCGGGGGGGCCCCCTACAATGAGCAGTTCTTC

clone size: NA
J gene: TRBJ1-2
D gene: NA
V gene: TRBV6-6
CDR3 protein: CASRLEGFNYGYTF
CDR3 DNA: TGTGCCAGCAGGCTCGAGGGGTTTAACTATGGCTACACCTTC

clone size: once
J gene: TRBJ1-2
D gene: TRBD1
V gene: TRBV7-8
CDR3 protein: CASSPGTGQGYGYTF
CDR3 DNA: TGTGCCAGCAGCCCGGGGACAGGGCAGGGCTATGGCTACACCTTC

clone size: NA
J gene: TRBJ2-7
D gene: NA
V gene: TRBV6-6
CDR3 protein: CASAQPSYEQYF
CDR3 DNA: TGTGCCAGCGCACAGCCATCCTACGAGCAGTACTTC

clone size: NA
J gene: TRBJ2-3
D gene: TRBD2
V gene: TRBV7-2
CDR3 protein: CASSHESGGAADTQYF
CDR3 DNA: TGTGCCAGCAGCCACGAGAGCGGGGGGGCAGCAGATACGCAGTATTTT

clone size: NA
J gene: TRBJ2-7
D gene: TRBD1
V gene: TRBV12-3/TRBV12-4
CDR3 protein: CASSTSRQGTKEQYF
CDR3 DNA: TGTGCCAGCAGTACTTCTCGACAGGGGACGAAAGAGCAGTACTTC

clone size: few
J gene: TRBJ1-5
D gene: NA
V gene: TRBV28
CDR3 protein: CASSLLPGGNQPQHF
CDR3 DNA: TGTGCCAGCAGTTTATTGCCAGGGGGCAATCAGCCCCAGCATTTT

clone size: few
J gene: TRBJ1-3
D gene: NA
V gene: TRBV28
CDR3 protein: CASGDRQTYSGNTIYF
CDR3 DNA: TGTGCCAGCGGTGACAGGCAGACTTACTCTGGAAACACCATATATTTT

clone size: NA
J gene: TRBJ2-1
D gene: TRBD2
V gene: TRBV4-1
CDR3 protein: CASSQALAGHNEQFF
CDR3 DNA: TGCGCCAGCAGCCAAGCACTAGCGGGGCACAATGAGCAGTTCTTC

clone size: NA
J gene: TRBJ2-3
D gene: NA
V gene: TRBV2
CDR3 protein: CASSTLRDSRTDTQYF
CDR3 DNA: TGTGCCAGCAGTACCCTCCGGGACTCCCGCACAGATACGCAGTATTTT

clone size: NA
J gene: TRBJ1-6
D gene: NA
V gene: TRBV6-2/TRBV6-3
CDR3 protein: CASTPRAGGYSPLHF
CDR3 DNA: TGTGCCAGCACCCCTAGGGCTGGGGGGTATTCACCCCTCCACTTT

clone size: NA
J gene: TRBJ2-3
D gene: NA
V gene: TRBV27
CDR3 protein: CASRTVIGTDTQYF
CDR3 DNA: TGTGCCAGCAGGACAGTTATAGGCACAGATACGCAGTATTTT

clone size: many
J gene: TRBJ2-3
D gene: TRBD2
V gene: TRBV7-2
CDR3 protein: CASSSTRGGPTDTQYF
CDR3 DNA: TGTGCCAGCAGCTCCACGCGGGGGGGGCCTACAGATACGCAGTATTTT

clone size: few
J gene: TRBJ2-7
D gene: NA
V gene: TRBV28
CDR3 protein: CASSPGRRDQYF
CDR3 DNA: TGTGCCAGCAGCCCAGGCCGCCGGGATCAGTACTTC

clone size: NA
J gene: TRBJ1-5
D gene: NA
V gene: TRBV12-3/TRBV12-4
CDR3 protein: CASSLTPDQPQHF
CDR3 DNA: TGTGCCAGCAGTTTGACACCCGATCAGCCCCAGCATTTT

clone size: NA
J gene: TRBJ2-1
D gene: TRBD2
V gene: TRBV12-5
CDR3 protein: CASGLRLAGALNNEQFF
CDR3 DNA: TGTGCTAGTGGTCTCCGACTAGCGGGGGCCCTAAACAATGAGCAGTTCTTC

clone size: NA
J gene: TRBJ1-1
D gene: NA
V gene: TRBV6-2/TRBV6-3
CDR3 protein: CASKLEVNTEAFF
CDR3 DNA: TGTGCCAGCAAACTAGAGGTGAACACTGAAGCTTTCTTT

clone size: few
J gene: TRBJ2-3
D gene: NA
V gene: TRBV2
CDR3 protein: CASGIRYTQYF
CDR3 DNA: TGTGCCAGCGGTATCCGCTATACGCAGTATTTT

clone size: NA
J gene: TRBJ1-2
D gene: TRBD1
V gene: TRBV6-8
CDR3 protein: CASTLSPWDSYGYTF
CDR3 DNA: TGTGCCAGCACCTTATCCCCTTGGGACAGTTATGGCTACACCTTC

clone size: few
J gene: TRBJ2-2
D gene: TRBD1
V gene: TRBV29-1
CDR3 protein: CSVPQGVGELFF
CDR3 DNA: TGCAGCGTACCCCAGGGGGTCGGGGAGCTGTTTTTT